This T cell receptor beta chain was obtained from a study of shared T cell receptors in the human thymus. V was pared by 6 bases and J by 11 bases, with 17 bases between. CDR3 length: 13 residues. Per the germline V gene, CDR1 is MDHEN and CDR2 is SYDVKM. This clone was observed a few times. The method was immunoSEQ multiplex PCR; TCRdb's version includes in-frame clones alone and lacks a portion of them. The repertoire includes around 730,000 clones, approximately 83% of them detected once, and about 0.011% sits in the top ten. These records were also assigned to another study, of human thymus T cells.

The receptor comes from a girl under three years old with a congenital heart defect. The rearrangement joins TRBV28 to TRBJ1-5; tentatively, D is TRBD1 (5 bases). Sequencing input: thymocytes. The CDR3 region is CASSGPRGGAQHF. DNA of the CDR3: TGTGCCAGCAGCGGACCCCGCGGGGGAGCCCAGCATTTT.